This T cell receptor beta chain was recorded in a study of shared clonotypes between healthy human individuals. Study-wide results and limits: The study sampled only blood, and tissue repertoires likely differ.

At the deep level, the assay was run. Clones were sequenced by immunoSEQ multiplex PCR, and TCRdb holds only the in-frame ones, with some missing. Seen here are about 960,000 clones, 76% observed once, and the top ten hold approximately 1.5%. Points on this clone: What it binds is not known.

The receptor comes from a man aged 18 to 29 in good health. Sequenced: memory CD4+ T cells sorted from blood. Documented subset: CD45RA-negative fraction.

CDR3 in amino acids: CATAGRGYYNEQFF. CDR3 coding DNA: TGTGCCACCGCGGGGAGGGGGTACTACAATGAGCAGTTCTTC. V gene TRBV2 combines with J gene TRBJ2-1; possibly TRBD2 for D (7 bases). This CDR3 region has 14 residues. Trimming removed 10 bases at V and 3 bases at J, with 16 bases between. Germline assignment: CDR1 SNHLY and CDR2 FYNNEI.